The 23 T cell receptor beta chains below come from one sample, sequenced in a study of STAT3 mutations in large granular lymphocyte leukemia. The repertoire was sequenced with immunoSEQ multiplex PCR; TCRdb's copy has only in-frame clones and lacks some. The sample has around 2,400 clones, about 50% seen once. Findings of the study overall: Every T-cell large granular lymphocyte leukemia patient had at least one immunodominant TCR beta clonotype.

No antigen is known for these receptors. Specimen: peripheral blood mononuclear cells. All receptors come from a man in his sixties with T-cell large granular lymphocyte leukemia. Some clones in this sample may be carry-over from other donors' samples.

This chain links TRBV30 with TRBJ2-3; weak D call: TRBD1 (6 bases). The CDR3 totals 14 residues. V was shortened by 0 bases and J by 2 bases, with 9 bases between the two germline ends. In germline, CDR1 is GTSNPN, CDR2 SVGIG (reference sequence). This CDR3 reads CAWSVGGSTDTQYF. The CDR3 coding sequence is TGTGCCTGGAGTGTAGGGGGATCCACAGATACGCAGTATTTT.

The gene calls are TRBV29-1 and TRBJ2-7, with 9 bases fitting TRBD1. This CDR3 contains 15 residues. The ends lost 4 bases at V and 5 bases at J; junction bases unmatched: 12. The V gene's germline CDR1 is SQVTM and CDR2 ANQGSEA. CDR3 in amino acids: CSVAPSGQGSHEQYF. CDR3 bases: TGCAGCGTTGCACCCTCGGGACAGGGATCCCACGAGCAGTACTTC.

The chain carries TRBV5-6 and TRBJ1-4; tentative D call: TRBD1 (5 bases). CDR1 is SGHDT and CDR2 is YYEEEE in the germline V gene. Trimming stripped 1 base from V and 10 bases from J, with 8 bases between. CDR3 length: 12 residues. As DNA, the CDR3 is TGTGCCAGCAGCTTGCAGGGAAGAAAACTGTTTTTT. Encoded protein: CASSLQGRKLFF.

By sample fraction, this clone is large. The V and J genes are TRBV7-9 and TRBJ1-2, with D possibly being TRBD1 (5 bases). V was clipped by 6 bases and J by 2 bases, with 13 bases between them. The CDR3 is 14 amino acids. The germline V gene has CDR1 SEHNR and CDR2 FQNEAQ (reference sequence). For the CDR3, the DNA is TGTGCCAGCAGTACCGACAGATTGAACTATGGCTACACCTTC. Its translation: CASSTDRLNYGYTF.

DNA for the CDR3: TGTGCCTGGCGGCGGGAGGGCCTGTCAGATACGCAGTATTTT. This encodes CAWRREGLSDTQYF. The chain recombines TRBV30 with TRBJ2-3; the match to TRBD2 covers 9 bases. V dropped 5 bases and J dropped 4; count of bases not matched to a gene: 7. The CDR3 spans 14 residues. Germline CDR1 GTSNPN, CDR2 SVGIG (reference sequence).

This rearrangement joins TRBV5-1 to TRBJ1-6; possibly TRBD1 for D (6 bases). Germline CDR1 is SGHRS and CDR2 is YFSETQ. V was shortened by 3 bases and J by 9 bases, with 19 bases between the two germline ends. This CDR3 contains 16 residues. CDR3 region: CASSSNPEQGSSPLHF. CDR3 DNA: TGCGCCAGCAGCTCCAACCCCGAACAGGGTAGTTCACCCCTCCACTTT.

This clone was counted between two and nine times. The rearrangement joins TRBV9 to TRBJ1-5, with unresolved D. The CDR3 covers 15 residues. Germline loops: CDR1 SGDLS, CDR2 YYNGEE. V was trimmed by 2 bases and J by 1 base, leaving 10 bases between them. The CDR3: CASSVEGSSNQPQHF. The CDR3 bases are TGTGCCAGCAGCGTCGAGGGATCCAGCAATCAGCCCCAGCATTTT.

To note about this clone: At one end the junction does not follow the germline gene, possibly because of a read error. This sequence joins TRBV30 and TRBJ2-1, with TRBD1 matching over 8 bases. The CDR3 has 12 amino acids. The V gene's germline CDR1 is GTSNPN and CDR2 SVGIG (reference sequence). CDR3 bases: TGTGCCTGTGGGCCCCGCGGACAGGGACTGCTCTTC. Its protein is CACGPRGQGLLF.

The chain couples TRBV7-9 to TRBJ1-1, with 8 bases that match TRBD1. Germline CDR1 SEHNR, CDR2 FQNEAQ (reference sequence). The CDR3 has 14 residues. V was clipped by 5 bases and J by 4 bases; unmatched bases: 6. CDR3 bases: TGTGCCAGCAGCCTACTAACAGGGGGCACTGAAGCTTTCTTT. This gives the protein CASSLLTGGTEAFF.

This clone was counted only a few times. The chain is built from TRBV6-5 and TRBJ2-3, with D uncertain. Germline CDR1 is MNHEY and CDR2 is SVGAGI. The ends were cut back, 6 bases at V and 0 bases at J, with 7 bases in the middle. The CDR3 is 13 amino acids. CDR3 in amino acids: CASRKLSTDTQYF. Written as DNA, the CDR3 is TGTGCCAGCAGAAAGTTAAGCACAGATACGCAGTATTTT.

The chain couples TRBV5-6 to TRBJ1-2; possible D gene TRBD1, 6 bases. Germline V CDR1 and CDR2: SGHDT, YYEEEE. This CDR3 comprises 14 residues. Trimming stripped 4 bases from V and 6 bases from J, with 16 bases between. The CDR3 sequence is CASSRDGQIHGYTF. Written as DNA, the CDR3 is TGTGCCAGCAGCCGTGACGGACAGATTCATGGCTACACCTTC. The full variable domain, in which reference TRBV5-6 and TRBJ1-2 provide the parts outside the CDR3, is DAGVTQSPTHLIKTRGQQVTLRCSPKSGHDTVSWYQQALGQGPQFIFQYYEEEERQRGNFPDRFSGHQFPNYSSELNVNALLLGDSALYLCASSRDGQIHGYTFGSGTRLTVV.

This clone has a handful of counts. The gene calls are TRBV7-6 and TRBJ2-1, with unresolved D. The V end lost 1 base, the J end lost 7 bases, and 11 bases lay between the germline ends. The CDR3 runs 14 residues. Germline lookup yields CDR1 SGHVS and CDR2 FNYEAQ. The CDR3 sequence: CASSLGGVQNEQFF. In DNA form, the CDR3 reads TGTGCCAGCAGCTTAGGAGGCGTACAGAATGAGCAGTTCTTC.

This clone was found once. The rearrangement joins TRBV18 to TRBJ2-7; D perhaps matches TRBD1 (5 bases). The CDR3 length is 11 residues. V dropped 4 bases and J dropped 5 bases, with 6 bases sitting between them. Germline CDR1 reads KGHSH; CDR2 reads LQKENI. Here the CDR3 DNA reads TGTGCCAGCTCACAGGGGAACGAGCAGTACTTC. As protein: CASSQGNEQYF.

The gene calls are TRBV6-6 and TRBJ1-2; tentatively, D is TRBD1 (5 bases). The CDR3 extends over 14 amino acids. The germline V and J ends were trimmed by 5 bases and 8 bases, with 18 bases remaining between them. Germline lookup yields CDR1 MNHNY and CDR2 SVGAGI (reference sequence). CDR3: CASSPGGGSWGYTF. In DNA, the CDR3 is TGTGCCAGCAGTCCCGGGGGGGGTTCATGGGGCTACACCTTC.

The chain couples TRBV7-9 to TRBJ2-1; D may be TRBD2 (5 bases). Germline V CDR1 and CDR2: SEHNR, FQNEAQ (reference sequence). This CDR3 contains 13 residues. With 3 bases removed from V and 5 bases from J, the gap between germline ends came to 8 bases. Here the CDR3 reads CASSFPGNNEQFF. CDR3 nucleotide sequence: TGTGCCAGCAGCTTCCCGGGGAACAATGAGCAGTTCTTC. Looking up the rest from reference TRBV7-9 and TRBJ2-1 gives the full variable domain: DTGVSQNPRHKITKRGQNVTFRCDPISEHNRLYWYRQTLGQGPEFLTYFQNEAQLEKSRLLSDRFSAERPKGSFSTLEIQRTEQGDSAMYLCASSFPGNNEQFFGPGTRLTVL.

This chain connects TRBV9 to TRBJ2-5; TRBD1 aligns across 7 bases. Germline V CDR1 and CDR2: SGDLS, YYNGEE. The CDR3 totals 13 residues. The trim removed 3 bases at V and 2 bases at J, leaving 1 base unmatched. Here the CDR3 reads CASSAGQQETQYF. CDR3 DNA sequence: TGTGCCAGCAGCGCGGGACAGCAAGAGACCCAGTACTTC.

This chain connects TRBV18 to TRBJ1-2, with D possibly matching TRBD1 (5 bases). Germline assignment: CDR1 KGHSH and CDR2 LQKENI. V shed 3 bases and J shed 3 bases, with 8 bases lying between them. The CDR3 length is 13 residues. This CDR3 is CASSPGADYGYTF. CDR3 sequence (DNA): TGTGCCAGCTCACCTGGGGCAGACTATGGCTACACCTTC.

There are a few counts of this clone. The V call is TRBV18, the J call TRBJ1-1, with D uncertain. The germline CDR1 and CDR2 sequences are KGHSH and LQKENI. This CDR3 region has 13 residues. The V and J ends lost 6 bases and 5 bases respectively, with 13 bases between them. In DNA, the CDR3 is TGTGCCAGCTCCGTATGGGGTGGGACTGAAGCTTTCTTT. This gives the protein CASSVWGGTEAFF.

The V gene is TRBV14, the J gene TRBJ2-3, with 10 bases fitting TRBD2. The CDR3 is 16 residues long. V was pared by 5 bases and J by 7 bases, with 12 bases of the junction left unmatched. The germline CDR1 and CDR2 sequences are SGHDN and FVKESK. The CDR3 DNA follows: TGTGCCAGCAGCTACCGGACTAGCGGAGGGAGGAATACGCAGTATTTT. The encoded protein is CASSYRTSGGRNTQYF.

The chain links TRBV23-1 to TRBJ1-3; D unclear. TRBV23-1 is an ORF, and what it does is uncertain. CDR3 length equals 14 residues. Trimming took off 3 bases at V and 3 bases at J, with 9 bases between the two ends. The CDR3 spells CASSHTSRGNTIYF. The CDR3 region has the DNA TGCGCCAGCAGTCATACCAGCCGTGGAAACACCATATATTTT.

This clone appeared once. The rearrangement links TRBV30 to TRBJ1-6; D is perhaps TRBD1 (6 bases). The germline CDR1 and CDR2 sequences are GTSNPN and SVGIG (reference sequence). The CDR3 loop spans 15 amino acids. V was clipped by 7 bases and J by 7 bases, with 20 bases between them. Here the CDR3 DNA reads TGTGCCTCTTCACAACAGGGATTGGTGAATTCACCCCTCCACTTT. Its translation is CASSQQGLVNSPLHF. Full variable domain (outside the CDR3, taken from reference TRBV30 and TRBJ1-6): SQTIHQWPATLVQPVGSPLSLECTVEGTSNPNLYWYRQAAGRGLQLLFYSVGIGQISSEVPQNLSASRPQDRQFILSSKKLLLSDSGFYLCASSQQGLVNSPLHFGNGTRLTVT.

The DNA for the CDR3 is TGTGCCTGGGGAAGACCGTACCAAGAGACCCAGTACTTC. Translation: CAWGRPYQETQYF. This chain links TRBV30 with TRBJ2-5; no definite D call. The CDR3 loop spans 13 amino acids. Germline CDR1 is GTSNPN and CDR2 is SVGIG (reference sequence). V lost 5 bases and J 0 bases, leaving 10 bases between the germline ends.

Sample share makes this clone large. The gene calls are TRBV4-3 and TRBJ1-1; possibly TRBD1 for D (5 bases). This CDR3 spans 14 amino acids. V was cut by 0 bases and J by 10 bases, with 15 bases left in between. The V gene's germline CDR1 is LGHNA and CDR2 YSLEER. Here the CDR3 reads CASSQDRGDGRAFF. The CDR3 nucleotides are TGCGCCAGCAGCCAAGATCGCGGGGACGGTCGAGCTTTCTTT.